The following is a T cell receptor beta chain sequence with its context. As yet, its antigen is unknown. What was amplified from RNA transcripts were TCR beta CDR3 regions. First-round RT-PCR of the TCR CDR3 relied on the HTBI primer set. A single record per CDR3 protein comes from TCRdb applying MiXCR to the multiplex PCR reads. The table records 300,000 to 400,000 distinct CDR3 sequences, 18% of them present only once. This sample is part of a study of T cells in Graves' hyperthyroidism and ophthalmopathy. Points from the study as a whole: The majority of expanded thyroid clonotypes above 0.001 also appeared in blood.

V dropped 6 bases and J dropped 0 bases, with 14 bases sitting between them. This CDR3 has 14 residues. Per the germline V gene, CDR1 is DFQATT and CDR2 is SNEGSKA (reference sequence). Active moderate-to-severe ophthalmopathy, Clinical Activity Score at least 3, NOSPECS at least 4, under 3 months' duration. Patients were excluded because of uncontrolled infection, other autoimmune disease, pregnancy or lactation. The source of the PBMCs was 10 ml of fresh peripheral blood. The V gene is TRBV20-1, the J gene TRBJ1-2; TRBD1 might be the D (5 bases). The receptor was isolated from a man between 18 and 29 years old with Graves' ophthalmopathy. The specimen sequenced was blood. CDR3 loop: CSAPDGGTNYGYTF. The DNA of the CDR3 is TGCAGTGCCCCGGACGGGGGAACTAACTATGGCTACACCTTC.